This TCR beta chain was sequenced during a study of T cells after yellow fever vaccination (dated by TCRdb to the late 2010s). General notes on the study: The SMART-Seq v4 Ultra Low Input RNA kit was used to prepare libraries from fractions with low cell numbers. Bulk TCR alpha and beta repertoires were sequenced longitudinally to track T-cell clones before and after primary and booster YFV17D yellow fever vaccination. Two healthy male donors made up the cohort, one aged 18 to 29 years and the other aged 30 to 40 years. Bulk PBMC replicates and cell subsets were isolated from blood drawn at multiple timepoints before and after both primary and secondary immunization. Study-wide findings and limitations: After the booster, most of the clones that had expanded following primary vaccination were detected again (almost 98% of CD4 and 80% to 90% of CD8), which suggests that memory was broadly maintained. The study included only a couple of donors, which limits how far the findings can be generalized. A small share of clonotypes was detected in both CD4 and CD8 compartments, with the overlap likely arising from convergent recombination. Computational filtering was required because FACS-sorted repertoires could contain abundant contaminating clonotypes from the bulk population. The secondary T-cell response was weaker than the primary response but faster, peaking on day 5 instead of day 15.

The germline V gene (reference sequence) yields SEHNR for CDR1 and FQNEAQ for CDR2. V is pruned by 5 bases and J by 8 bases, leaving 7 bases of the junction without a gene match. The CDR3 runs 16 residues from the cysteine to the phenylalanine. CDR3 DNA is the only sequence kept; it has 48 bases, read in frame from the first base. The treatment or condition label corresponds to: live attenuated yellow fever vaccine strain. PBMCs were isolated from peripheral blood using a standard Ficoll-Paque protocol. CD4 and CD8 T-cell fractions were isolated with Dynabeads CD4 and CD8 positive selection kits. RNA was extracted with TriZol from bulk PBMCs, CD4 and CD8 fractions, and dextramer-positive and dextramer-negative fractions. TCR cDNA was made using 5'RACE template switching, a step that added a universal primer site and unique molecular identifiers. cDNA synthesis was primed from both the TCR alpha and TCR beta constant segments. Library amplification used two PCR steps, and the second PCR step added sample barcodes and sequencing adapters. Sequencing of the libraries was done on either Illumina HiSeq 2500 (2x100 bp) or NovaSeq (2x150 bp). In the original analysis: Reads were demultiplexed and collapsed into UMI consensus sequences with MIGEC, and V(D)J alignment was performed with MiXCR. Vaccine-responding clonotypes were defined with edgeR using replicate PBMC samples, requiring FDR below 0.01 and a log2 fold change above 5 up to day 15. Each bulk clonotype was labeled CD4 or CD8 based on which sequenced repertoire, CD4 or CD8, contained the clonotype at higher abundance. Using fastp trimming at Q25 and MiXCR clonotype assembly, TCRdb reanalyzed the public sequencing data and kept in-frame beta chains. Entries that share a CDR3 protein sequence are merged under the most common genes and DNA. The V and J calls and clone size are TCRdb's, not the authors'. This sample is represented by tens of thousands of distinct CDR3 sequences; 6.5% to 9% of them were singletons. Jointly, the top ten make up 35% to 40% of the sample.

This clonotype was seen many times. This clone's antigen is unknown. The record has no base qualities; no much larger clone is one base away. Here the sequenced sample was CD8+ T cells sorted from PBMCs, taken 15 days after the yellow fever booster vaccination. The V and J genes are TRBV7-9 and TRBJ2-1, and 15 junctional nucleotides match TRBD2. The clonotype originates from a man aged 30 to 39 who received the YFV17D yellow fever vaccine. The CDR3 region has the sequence CASSPGLAGGLDEQFF. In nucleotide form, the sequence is TGTGCCAGCAGCCCAGGACTAGCGGGAGGGTTGGATGAGCAGTTCTTC.